The 18 T cell receptor beta chains below all came from one sample that was sequenced in a study of cytomegalovirus exposure and HLA in healthy donors. PCR amplification relied on 60 Vbeta primers (plus 13 Jbeta primers). Here immunoSEQ multiplex PCR was the method, and the copy in TCRdb shows in-frame clones only, minus some. This sample has 150,000 or so clones, with 68% found just once. The sequencing sample was made of PBMCs. These receptors came from a man between 25 and 39 years old in good health and CMV-seropositive.

The chain is built from TRBV27 and TRBJ2-7; D remains ambiguous. Trimming took 5 bases from V and 2 from J, leaving 13 bases between them. Germline CDR1 MNHEY, CDR2 SMNVEV (reference sequence). The CDR3 extends over 14 amino acids. The CDR3 DNA reads TGTGCCAGCAGTCCCACCGAGGTTCCCTACGAGCAGTACTTC. It specifies CASSPTEVPYEQYF.

This clone was picked up one time. This rearrangement joins TRBV9 to TRBJ2-5; 12 bases fit TRBD1. Germline CDR1 reads SGDLS; CDR2 reads YYNGEE. This CDR3 spans 14 amino acids. V trimming: 4 bases; J trimming: 11 bases; junction bases outside the gene matches: 9. CDR3 sequence reads: CASSPGQGAGEQYF. In DNA, the CDR3 is TGTGCCAGCAGCCCGGGACAGGGGGCAGGGGAGCAGTACTTC.

The chain uses TRBV28 and TRBJ2-2; 8 bases agree with TRBD1. CDR1 and CDR2 (germline): MDHEN, SYDVKM. The ends lost 4 bases at V and 7 bases at J; junction bases unmatched: 8. This CDR3 comprises 15 residues. CDR3: CASSSGQGKNGELFF. The CDR3 nucleotides are TGTGCCAGCAGTTCTGGACAGGGAAAAAACGGGGAGCTGTTTTTT. The entire variable domain, with the rest obtained from reference TRBV28 and TRBJ2-2, is as follows: DVKVTQSSRYLVKRTGEKVFLECVQDMDHENMFWYRQDPGLGLRLIYFSYDVKMKEKGDIPEGYSVSREKKERFSLILESASTNQTSMYLCASSSGQGKNGELFFGEGSRLTVL.

This clone was observed a few times. This chain links TRBV5-5 with TRBJ1-2, with 8 nucleotides matching TRBD1. The CDR3 length is 13 residues. Germline CDR1 reads SGHKS; CDR2 reads YYEKEE (reference sequence). V dropped 0 bases and J dropped 12; count of bases not matched to a gene: 7. The CDR3 coding sequence is TGTGCCAGCAGCTTGGCCGGACAGGGCATCAACACCTTC. Its translation is CASSLAGQGINTF.

The CDR3, as DNA: TGCGCCAGCAGCCCTTTAGCGGGAGCGATGGAGACCCAGTACTTC. It codes for CASSPLAGAMETQYF. This chain joins TRBV4-1 and TRBJ2-5; 9 bases match TRBD2. The ends lost 4 bases at V and 5 bases at J; junction bases unmatched: 8. CDR3 length: 15 residues. CDR1 and CDR2 (germline): MGHRA, YSYEKL.

The chain carries TRBV11-2 and TRBJ2-7; 15 nucleotides match TRBD2. The CDR3 runs to 15 residues. Germline V gene sequence: CDR1 SGHAT, CDR2 FQNNGV. The ends lost 1 base at V and 10 bases at J; junction bases unmatched: 5. The CDR3 sequence is CASSLARTSGRAQYF. The CDR3 DNA follows: TGTGCCAGCAGCTTAGCTAGGACTAGCGGGAGGGCCCAGTACTTC.

A few counts support this clone. J is TRBJ2-4 and V is TRBV5-1, with D maybe TRBD2 (5 bases). Trimming took 4 bases from V and 7 from J, leaving 21 bases between them. Germline V CDR1 and CDR2: SGHRS, YFSETQ. CDR3 length: 16 residues. The CDR3 DNA reads as TGCGCCAGCAGCGTCCGACCTAGAGGGCTCGGGAACATTCAGTACTTC. This codes for CASSVRPRGLGNIQYF.

The J gene is TRBJ1-1, the V gene TRBV13; TRBD1 agrees at 9 bases. The ends lost 5 bases at V and 1 base at J; junction bases unmatched: 20. CDR1 is PRHDT, CDR2 FYEKMQ, per germline (reference sequence). CDR3 length equals 20 residues. CDR3 nucleotides: TGTGCCAGCAGCCCCGTTAAAAAGATCTCTGGACAGGGGAAGAACACTGAAGCTTTCTTT. This translates into CASSPVKKISGQGKNTEAFF.

This clone turned up a few times. V gene TRBV6-5 combines with J gene TRBJ2-2, with a tentative D call TRBD1 (5 bases). CDR1 is MNHEY, CDR2 SVGAGI, per germline. V was shortened by 4 bases and J by 4 bases, with 10 bases between the two germline ends. This CDR3 contains 14 residues. The CDR3 sequence is CASSFQGPTGELFF. The CDR3 nucleotides read TGTGCCAGCAGTTTTCAGGGTCCCACCGGGGAGCTGTTTTTT.

V usage is TRBV19 and J usage is TRBJ2-2; tentative D call: TRBD1 (6 bases). The V gene lost 10 bases and the J gene lost 0 bases, with 12 bases spanning the gap. This CDR3 contains 14 residues. The germline CDR1 and CDR2 sequences are LNHDA and SQIVND (reference sequence). CDR3 amino acids: CATTGTTNTGELFF. The CDR3 DNA reads TGTGCCACTACCGGGACAACGAACACCGGGGAGCTGTTTTTT. Supplemented by reference TRBV19 and TRBJ2-2, the full variable domain reads DGGITQSPKYLFRKEGQNVTLSCEQNLNHDAMYWYRQDPGQGLRLIYYSQIVNDFQKGDIAEGYSVSREKKESFPLTVTSAQKNPTAFYLCATTGTTNTGELFFGEGSRLTVL.

In nucleotides, the CDR3 is TGCGCCAGCAGCCCAGGGGGCACTGAAGCTTTCTTT. Residues: CASSPGGTEAFF. V gene TRBV5-1 combines with J gene TRBJ1-1; 7 nucleotides match TRBD1. This CDR3 is built from 12 residues. The V and J ends lost 4 bases and 4 bases, in that order; junction bases with no gene match: 1. Germline CDR1 and CDR2: SGHRS and YFSETQ. Variable domain in full (rest from reference TRBV5-1 and TRBJ1-1): KAGVTQTPRYLIKTRGQQVTLSCSPISGHRSVSWYQQTPGQGLQFLFEYFSETQRNKGNFPGRFSGRQFSNSRSEMNVSTLELGDSALYLCASSPGGTEAFFGQGTRLTVV.

As for this clone: The same CDR3 also results from other DNA sequences found in this sample. The V gene is TRBV2, the J gene TRBJ2-1; 7 nucleotides align to TRBD2. This CDR3 has 14 residues. CDR1 is SNHLY and CDR2 is FYNNEI in the germline V gene. The ends lost 5 bases at V and 8 bases at J; junction bases unmatched: 9. The CDR3 DNA reads TGTGCCAGCAGTATTTGGGAGGGCCGTCATGAGCAGTTCTTC. It is translated as CASSIWEGRHEQFF.

The gene calls are TRBV7-9 and TRBJ2-3, with 8 bases fitting TRBD2. This CDR3 has 16 amino acids. With V trimmed by 2 bases and J by 5 bases, 9 bases remained unmatched. CDR1 SEHNR and CDR2 FQNEAQ come from the germline V gene (reference sequence). The CDR3 is CASSLRGGRRGDTQYF. The CDR3 DNA is TGTGCCAGCAGCTTACGAGGCGGGAGGCGCGGAGATACGCAGTATTTT.

The chain links TRBV6-4 to TRBJ2-2; 9 nucleotides line up with TRBD2. Germline assignment: CDR1 MRHNA and CDR2 SNTAGT. V was clipped by 3 bases and J by 3 bases; unmatched bases: 2. The CDR3 spans 15 residues. This CDR3 reads CASSEAGGYTGELFF. Here the CDR3 DNA reads TGTGCCAGCAGTGAAGCGGGAGGTTACACCGGGGAGCTGTTTTTT.

The gene calls are TRBV5-6 and TRBJ2-5; tentatively, D is TRBD2 (6 bases). The V end lost 2 bases, the J end lost 5 bases, and 10 bases lay between the germline ends. Looked up from germline, CDR1 is SGHDT and CDR2 is YYEEEE. The CDR3 has 13 residues. CDR3 loop: CASSFGGGETQYF. CDR3 bases: TGTGCCAGCAGCTTTGGTGGGGGGGAGACCCAGTACTTC.

The J gene is TRBJ2-7, the V gene TRBV7-9; TRBD2 is a possible D gene (5 bases). Trimming shortened V by 1 base and J by 9 bases, and 13 bases separated the two germline ends. CDR1 SEHNR and CDR2 FQNEAQ come from the germline V gene (reference sequence). CDR3 length: 13 amino acids. CDR3 protein: CASSLVLAEGQYF. DNA of the CDR3: TGTGCCAGCAGCTTAGTCCTAGCAGAGGGGCAGTACTTC. Filled out from reference TRBV7-9 and TRBJ2-7, the complete variable domain reads DTGVSQNPRHKITKRGQNVTFRCDPISEHNRLYWYRQTLGQGPEFLTYFQNEAQLEKSRLLSDRFSAERPKGSFSTLEIQRTEQGDSAMYLCASSLVLAEGQYFGPGTRLTVT.

The V call is TRBV27, the J call TRBJ2-7; 7 bases line up with TRBD2. Trimming at V came to 11 bases and at J to 2 bases, leaving 9 bases not matched to a gene. The CDR3 loop spans 13 amino acids. The germline V gene encodes CDR1 MNHEY and CDR2 SMNVEV (reference sequence). CDR3 sequence reads: CASRGEGAYEQYF. The CDR3 nucleotides are TGTGCCTCTCGGGGGGAAGGGGCCTACGAGCAGTACTTC.

The rearrangement links TRBV28 to TRBJ2-5; 7 bases are shared with TRBD2. The junction had 21 bases not matched to a gene; V was cut back by 6 bases and J by 5 bases. Germline loops: CDR1 MDHEN, CDR2 SYDVKM. CDR3 length: 18 amino acids. This CDR3 reads CASSSPASGLNGRETQYF. The CDR3 nucleotides read TGTGCCAGCAGCTCCCCAGCGAGCGGGCTTAACGGGAGGGAGACCCAGTACTTC.